A selection of T cell receptor beta chains follows, all from one sample in a study of blood T cell repertoires in COVID-19. The protocol was immunoSEQ multiplex PCR, while the TCRdb copy is restricted to in-frame clones and leaves out a portion. Among some 97,000 clones listed, about 80% were seen once. The source material was peripheral blood. These receptors all come from a woman in her 70s with acute or convalescent COVID-19. Both conserved end residues are part of each CDR3. A D gene is named only where the DNA matches it firmly. Some rows have no size entry. The others give once, few or many, or a class for an expanded clone.

D,J,size,V,CDR3
.,TRBJ1-5,.,TRBV2,CASSAGFSNQPQHF
TRBD1,TRBJ1-5,.,TRBV7-2,CASSLEGQGYQPQHF
.,TRBJ1-1,.,TRBV21-1,CASSKVTGIAFF
.,TRBJ1-5,.,TRBV16,CASSQSVGLGLQPQHF
TRBD1,TRBJ1-5,.,TRBV5-1,CASSLGTGNQPQHF
TRBD2,TRBJ2-7,.,TRBV29-1,CSVDRLAGGEQYF
TRBD1,TRBJ1-2,few,TRBV3-1/TRBV3-2,CASSSGTAYGYTF
.,TRBJ2-5,few,TRBV19,CASSMGGAGGQETQYF
.,TRBJ1-4,.,TRBV5-1,CASSSGDGLEKLFF
.,TRBJ2-3,.,TRBV27,CASSPGSDTQYF
TRBD2,TRBJ2-1,.,TRBV7-6,CASSLRTSKDEQFF
.,TRBJ1-1,.,TRBV10-3,CAIRMGGGRFGEAFF
.,TRBJ1-1,.,TRBV4-1,CASSPENFMNTEAFF
TRBD2,TRBJ2-1,.,TRBV24-1,CATSDPAGGKDEQFF
.,TRBJ1-2,.,TRBV2,CASSDRINYGYTF
TRBD1,TRBJ1-2,.,TRBV4-2,CASSQADDGTGGFYGYTF
.,TRBJ2-3,.,TRBV7-2,CASSFGSDTQYF
TRBD2,TRBJ2-3,once,TRBV6-2/TRBV6-3,CASSSSATGGWSDTQYF
.,TRBJ1-2,.,TRBV7-2,CASSLQTNYGYTF
.,TRBJ2-1,.,TRBV7-2,CASSTHTQEQFF
TRBD1,TRBJ1-5,.,TRBV7-2,CASSPQDRGWHQPQHF
.,TRBJ1-2,.,TRBV6-5,CASREDGTNYGYTF
.,TRBJ2-1,.,TRBV7-2,CASSLAYAREQFF
.,TRBJ1-2,once,TRBV7-9,CASSLMSLGYGYTF
.,TRBJ1-5,few,TRBV6-6,CASSYQEGNQPQHF
.,TRBJ1-6,.,TRBV5-1,CASSSSSDRSRGSPLHF
.,TRBJ1-6,once,TRBV3-1/TRBV3-2,CASTLVAHNSPLHF
TRBD2,TRBJ2-5,.,TRBV29-1,CSVLSSGGETQYF
TRBD1,TRBJ1-5,.,TRBV10-3,CAISENDREQPQHF
TRBD1,TRBJ1-2,.,TRBV19,CASSIVSAGGTFGYTF
TRBD2,TRBJ2-3,.,TRBV11-3,CASSTGTSGGADTQYF
.,TRBJ1-1,.,TRBV13,CASSPEGGGTEAFF
TRBD1,TRBJ1-4,.,TRBV4-2,CASSQGRDRAGEKLFF
.,TRBJ2-2,few,TRBV7-8,CASSRDRPNTGELFF
TRBD1,TRBJ1-3,.,TRBV6-2/TRBV6-3,CASSSATGEVGNTIYF
.,TRBJ1-1,.,TRBV11-2,CASSLSISEAFF
.,TRBJ1-1,few,TRBV5-6,CASSLPIRGTEAFF
.,TRBJ1-4,few,TRBV10-3,CAIGSGVVENEKLFF
.,TRBJ1-1,.,TRBV3-1/TRBV3-2,CASSGLDTEAFF
.,TRBJ1-5,.,TRBV28,CASTGGNQPQHF
.,TRBJ2-1,once,TRBV19,CASTAGSSYNEQFF
.,TRBJ1-1,few,TRBV10-2,CASREPPGEAFF
.,TRBJ1-1,.,TRBV7-9,CASSSTGRGAFF
.,TRBJ1-5,.,TRBV19,CASTGDQPQHF
TRBD1,TRBJ1-6,.,TRBV12-5,CASGLSPDRQNSPLHF
TRBD2,TRBJ2-5,.,TRBV7-3,CASSSGLGGQETQYF
.,TRBJ1-1,.,TRBV10-1,CASSESQDWIEAFF
.,TRBJ1-2,few,TRBV6-2/TRBV6-3,CASSAQGFNTF
.,TRBJ2-5,.,TRBV7-3,CASSLTPGIQETQYF
.,TRBJ1-1,once,TRBV30,CAWSRRSPTTEAFF
.,TRBJ1-1,.,TRBV28,CASSIRVAPEAFF
TRBD1,TRBJ1-2,once,TRBV2,CASSGQGVDGYTF
TRBD2,TRBJ2-3,.,TRBV7-3,CASSLRLAGGTDTQYF